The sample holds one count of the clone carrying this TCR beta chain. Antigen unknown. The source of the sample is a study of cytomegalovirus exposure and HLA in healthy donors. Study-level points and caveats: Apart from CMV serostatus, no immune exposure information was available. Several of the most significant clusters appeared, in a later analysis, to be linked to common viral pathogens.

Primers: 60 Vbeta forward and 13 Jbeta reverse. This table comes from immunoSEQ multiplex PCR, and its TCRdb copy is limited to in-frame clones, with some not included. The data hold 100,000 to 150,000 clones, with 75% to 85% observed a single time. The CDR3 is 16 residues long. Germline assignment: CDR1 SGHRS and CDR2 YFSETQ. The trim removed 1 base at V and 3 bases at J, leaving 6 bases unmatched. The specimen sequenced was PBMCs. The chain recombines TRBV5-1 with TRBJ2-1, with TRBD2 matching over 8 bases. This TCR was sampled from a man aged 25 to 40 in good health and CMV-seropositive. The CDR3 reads CASSLSSGGGYNEQFF. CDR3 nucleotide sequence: TGCGCCAGCAGCTTGAGTTCCGGGGGGGGCTACAATGAGCAGTTCTTC.